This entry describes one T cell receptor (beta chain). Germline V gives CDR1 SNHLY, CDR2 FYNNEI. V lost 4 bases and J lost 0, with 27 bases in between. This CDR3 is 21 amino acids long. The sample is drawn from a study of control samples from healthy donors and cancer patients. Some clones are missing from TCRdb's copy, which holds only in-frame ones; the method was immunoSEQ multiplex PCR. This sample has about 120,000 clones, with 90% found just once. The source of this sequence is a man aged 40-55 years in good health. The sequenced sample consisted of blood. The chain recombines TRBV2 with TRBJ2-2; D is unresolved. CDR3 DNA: TGTGCCAGCAGTGTCAATACCGGGTCCCTTTCCCACTTTTCGAACACCGGGGAGCTGTTTTTT. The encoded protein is CASSVNTGSLSHFSNTGELFF.